This T cell receptor beta chain was observed in a study of blood T cell repertoires in COVID-19. Across the whole study: The United States, Italy and Spain provided the acute and convalescent COVID-19 samples.

Enrolled during active infection, Seattle patients were then followed longitudinally. This clone was recorded only once. In the original analysis: Amplification of reference gene primers provided the estimated nucleated cell counts. Clones were sequenced by immunoSEQ multiplex PCR, and TCRdb holds only the in-frame ones, with some missing. Clonal size and the V and J genes are those of that table, whereas D and trimming came from the DNA. Of over 200,000 clones in the sample, more than 85% are singletons; the top ten hold about 2.5%. V was pared by 5 bases and J by 2 bases, with 3 bases between. The CDR3 is 11 amino acids. Germline CDR1 reads MGHDK; CDR2 reads SYGVNS.

The specimen was peripheral blood. The TCR comes from a person in their late teens or twenties with COVID-19, enrolled during active disease. This chain uses TRBV25-1 with TRBJ2-5; D remains ambiguous. CDR3 loop: CASSPQETQYF. Written as DNA, the CDR3 is TGTGCCAGCAGTCCACAAGAGACCCAGTACTTC.